Reported below is one T cell receptor beta chain. J lost 6 bases, V lost 5 bases, and 7 bases had no gene match. Germline CDR1 reads MRHNA; CDR2 reads SNTAGT. The CDR3 consists of 14 residues. This entry is derived from a study of blood T cell repertoires in COVID-19. As for the study in general: T cells, B-cell-depleted T cells, or PBMCs provided the cDNA or gDNA that served as material.

Authors' data handling: Estimation of nucleated cell counts was performed using reference gene primer amplification. The repertoire was sequenced with immunoSEQ multiplex PCR; TCRdb's copy has only in-frame clones and lacks some. V, J and clone size reflect that table, while D and trimming were determined from the DNA. The repertoire holds 650,000 to 800,000 clones, with more than 80% as singletons. The sequence was collected from a woman aged 18-29 years with acute or convalescent COVID-19. Sequencing was carried out using peripheral blood. The V and J genes are TRBV6-4 and TRBJ1-1; 9 bases are shared with TRBD1. CDR3 nucleotide sequence: TGTGCCAGCAGTCTCGGACAGGGGCAGGCTGAAGCTTTCTTT. Translation gives CASSLGQGQAEAFF.